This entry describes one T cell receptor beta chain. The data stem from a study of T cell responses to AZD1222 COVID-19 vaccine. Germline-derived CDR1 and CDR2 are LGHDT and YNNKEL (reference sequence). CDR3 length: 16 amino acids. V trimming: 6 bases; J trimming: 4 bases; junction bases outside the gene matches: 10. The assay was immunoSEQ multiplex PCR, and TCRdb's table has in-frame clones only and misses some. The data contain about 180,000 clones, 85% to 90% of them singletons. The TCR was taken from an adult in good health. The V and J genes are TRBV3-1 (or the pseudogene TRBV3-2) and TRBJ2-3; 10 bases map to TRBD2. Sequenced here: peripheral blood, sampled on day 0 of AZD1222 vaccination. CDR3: CASSSSTSGAADTQYF. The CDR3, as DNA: TGTGCCAGCAGTTCAAGTACTAGCGGGGCGGCAGATACGCAGTATTTT.